A single sample gave rise to the 19 T cell receptor beta chains below, sequenced in a study of T cells in Graves' hyperthyroidism and ophthalmopathy. Researchers took RNA transcripts and amplified the TCR beta CDR3 regions from them. TCR CDR3 regions were first amplified by RT-PCR with HTBI primers. TCRdb redid the calling of the multiplex PCR reads with MiXCR, one entry per CDR3 protein. Of about 360,000 distinct CDR3 sequences in the sample, less than 15% are singletons; the top ten hold less than 25%. Material: blood. The receptors originated from a man younger than 40 with Graves' hyperthyroidism that later progressed to Graves' ophthalmopathy.

This clonotype was detected ten times or more. The rearrangement uses TRBV7-2 and TRBJ2-3, with a possible D match to TRBD2 (5 bases). CDR1 SGHTA and CDR2 FQGNSA come from the germline V gene. The V end lost 7 bases, the J end lost 4 bases, and 12 bases lay between the germline ends. The length of the CDR3 is 13 residues. The CDR3 DNA reads TGTGCCAGCAAATTTTCCGGGGCAGATACGCAGTATTTT. This encodes CASKFSGADTQYF.

The V call is TRBV20-1, the J call TRBJ1-6; tentative D call: TRBD1 (6 bases). V dropped 1 base and J dropped 7 bases, with 14 bases sitting between them. The V gene's germline CDR1 is DFQATT and CDR2 SNEGSKA (reference sequence). The CDR3 is 15 amino acids. The CDR3 DNA sequence: TGCAGTGCTAGAGCTTTAACAGGGAACAATTCACCCCTCCACTTT. This gives the protein CSARALTGNNSPLHF.

The rearrangement joins TRBV27 to TRBJ2-3; 7 bases fit TRBD2. Germline values: CDR1 MNHEY, CDR2 SMNVEV (reference sequence). V shed 4 bases, J shed 0 bases, and the junction held 4 bases outside the gene matches. The CDR3 has 15 amino acids. CDR3 nucleotide sequence: TGTGCCAGCAGTTCTGCGGGGGATAGCACAGATACGCAGTATTTT. Translating gives CASSSAGDSTDTQYF.

There are many counts of this clonotype. The chain employs TRBV18 and TRBJ2-2; D remains ambiguous. CDR1 is KGHSH and CDR2 is LQKENI in the germline V gene. With 5 bases removed from V and 6 bases from J, the gap between germline ends came to 13 bases. There are 14 residues in the CDR3. The DNA of the CDR3 is TGTGCCAGCTCATTGGACCTTACACCCGGGGAGCTGTTTTTT. It codes for CASSLDLTPGELFF. Full variable domain (missing parts from reference TRBV18 and TRBJ2-2): NAGVMQNPRHLVRRRGQEARLRCSPMKGHSHVYWYRQLPEEGLKFMVYLQKENIIDESGMPKERFSAEFPKEGPSILRIQQVVRGDSAAYFCASSLDLTPGELFFGEGSRLTVL.

This clonotype was observed at least ten times. The rearrangement links TRBV20-1 to TRBJ1-1, with D tentatively TRBD1 (5 bases). This CDR3 is 13 amino acids long. Germline V gives CDR1 DFQATT, CDR2 SNEGSKA (reference sequence). Trimming shortened V by 5 bases and J by 2 bases, and 12 bases separated the two germline ends. The chain's CDR3 is CSALGDLNTEAFF. As DNA, the CDR3 is TGCAGTGCTCTGGGGGATCTCAACACTGAAGCTTTCTTT.

This clonotype was seen at least ten times. The V call is TRBV3-1, the J call TRBJ1-1; D perhaps matches TRBD1 (6 bases). Germline CDR1 reads LGHDT; CDR2 reads YNNKEL (reference sequence). This CDR3 has 13 amino acids. The V end lost 0 bases, the J end lost 8 bases, and 10 bases lay between the germline ends. The CDR3 sequence: CASSQEGGQEAFF. The CDR3 DNA reads TGTGCCAGCAGCCAAGAGGGCGGACAGGAAGCTTTCTTT.

Worth noting for this clonotype: A much larger clone sits a single nucleotide away, making a read error possible. The rearrangement joins TRBV12-3 or TRBV12-4 to TRBJ1-2, with D possibly matching TRBD1 (6 bases). Trimming removed 6 bases at V and 3 bases at J, with 14 bases between. This CDR3 contains 14 residues. CDR3 sequence: CASRGATPHYGYTF. The CDR3 DNA reads TGTGCCAGCAGGGGGGCCACACCCCACTATGGCTACACCTTC.

This clonotype has at least ten counts. The germline gene is not matched at one end of the junction; a read error may be the cause. The chain links TRBV7-7 to TRBJ2-5; D unclear. CDR3 length: 13 amino acids. From germline, CDR1 is SSHAT and CDR2 FNYEAQ (reference sequence). The CDR3 bases are TGTGCTAGCAGCCTACAGTACCAAGAGACCCAGTACTTC. Its translation is CASSLQYQETQYF.

As concerns this clonotype: At one of its ends the junction is not consistent with the germline gene, which may arise from a read error. The V gene is TRBV11-2, the J gene TRBJ1-1; possibly TRBD1 for D (5 bases). Per germline, CDR1 SGHAT and CDR2 FQNNGV. The CDR3 runs to 15 residues. The CDR3 here is CAGSLTGGAVTEAFF. CDR3 bases: TGTGCCGGCAGCTTAACTGGAGGGGCAGTCACTGAAGCTTTCTTT.

This clonotype has a handful of counts. The rearrangement links TRBV6-1 to TRBJ1-6, with 7 bases aligning to TRBD1. The CDR3 sequence is 15 residues long. CDR1 and CDR2 from the germline V gene are MNHNS and SASEGT. The trim removed 6 bases at V and 10 bases at J, leaving 12 bases unmatched. The CDR3 DNA reads as TGTGCCAGCAGCCGGGCGGCAGGGGGGAAATCACCCCTCCACTTT. Its translation is CASSRAAGGKSPLHF.

A remark on this clonotype: A much larger clone is a single base away; this may be a read error. The V and J genes are TRBV5-4 and TRBJ2-7; 7 positions match TRBD1. This CDR3 is 15 amino acids long. Germline values: CDR1 SGHNT, CDR2 YYREEE (reference sequence). The CDR3 DNA reads as TGTGCCAGCAGCCCCTCCGGGACAGCCTCCTACGGGCAGTACTTC. Translating gives CASSPSGTASYGQYF.

As regards this clonotype: One end of the junction does not line up with germline, which may come from a read error. The CDR3 loop is CASSLVSDATNEKPFF. In DNA form, the CDR3 reads TGTGCCAGCAGCTTGGTGTCGGATGCAACTAATGAAAAACCGTTTTTT. The rearrangement uses TRBV5-6 and TRBJ1-4; D unclear. The CDR3 extends over 16 amino acids. Germline V gives CDR1 SGHDT, CDR2 YYEEEE.

This clonotype was counted between two and nine times. The V and J genes are TRBV6-1 and TRBJ2-4; D tentatively fits TRBD1 or TRBD2 (6 bases each). CDR1 MNHNS and CDR2 SASEGT come from the germline V gene. The CDR3 contains 15 residues. Trimming took 6 bases from V and 6 from J, leaving 18 bases between them. CDR3 nucleotide sequence: TGTGCCAGCAGCCCGGGGGCCTACCACGGAAACATTCAGTACTTC. It is translated as CASSPGAYHGNIQYF.

This rearrangement joins TRBV7-9 to TRBJ1-3; D is unclear. Germline CDR1 is SEHNR and CDR2 is FQNEAQ (reference sequence). The CDR3 contains 15 residues. Trimming removed 5 bases at V and 4 bases at J, with 15 bases between. The CDR3 is CASSPPFRFGNTIYF. The CDR3 DNA follows: TGTGCCAGCAGCCCCCCGTTTAGGTTCGGAAACACCATATATTTT.

This clonotype was seen many times. The CDR3 loop reads CASSLRLADQETQYF. The DNA of the CDR3 is TGTGCCAGCAGTCTTCGTCTAGCGGACCAAGAGACCCAGTACTTC. The chain carries TRBV28 and TRBJ2-5; TRBD2 agrees at 7 bases. Looked up from germline, CDR1 is MDHEN and CDR2 is SYDVKM. J gave up 0 bases and V 5 bases, and 6 bases lay outside the gene matches. The length of the CDR3 is 15 residues.

This clonotype was seen many times. V is TRBV6-1 and J is TRBJ2-7; 8 nucleotides match TRBD1. CDR1 and CDR2 (germline): MNHNS, SASEGT. The CDR3 runs to 14 residues. The V and J ends lost 6 bases and 5 bases, in that order; junction bases with no gene match: 9. The CDR3 coding sequence is TGTGCCAGCAGCCACGGGCAGGGGGCAGACGAGCAGTACTTC. This encodes CASSHGQGADEQYF.

Worth noting for this clonotype: This may be a read error, as it is one base from a much larger clone. The V and J genes are TRBV2 and TRBJ1-1, with D hard to call. Germline lookup yields CDR1 SNHLY and CDR2 FYNNEI. This CDR3 comprises 13 residues. The CDR3 DNA sequence: TGTGCCAGCCTACAAGAAATGAACGCTGAAGCTTTCTTT. Translation: CASLQEMNAEAFF.

The V call is TRBV7-3, the J call TRBJ2-2; D might be TRBD2 (7 bases). The CDR3 runs 18 residues. V dropped 2 bases and J dropped 1 base, with 17 bases sitting between them. Germline V gene sequence: CDR1 SGHTA, CDR2 FQGTGA. The CDR3 reads CASSLQPKRGGNTGELFF. In DNA, the CDR3 is TGTGCCAGCAGCTTACAACCTAAAAGGGGGGGGAACACCGGGGAGCTGTTTTTT.

This clonotype was detected only a few times. The chain couples TRBV27 to TRBJ1-6; D gene uncertain. The V and J ends lost 3 bases and 5 bases respectively, with 20 bases between them. The CDR3 runs to 18 residues. Per the germline V gene, CDR1 is MNHEY and CDR2 is SMNVEV (reference sequence). CDR3 residues: CASSLEGRFPSNNSPLHF. In DNA, the CDR3 is TGTGCCAGCAGTTTGGAGGGCAGATTCCCGTCGAATAATTCACCCCTCCACTTT.